This T cell receptor beta chain was obtained from a study of OX40 agonist ivuxolimab in advanced cancers. Study summary: Prior checkpoint blockade (anti-PD-1, anti-PD-L1 or anti-CTLA-4) was permitted; about 40% had it.

Clones were sequenced by immunoSEQ multiplex PCR, and TCRdb holds only the in-frame ones, with some missing. This sample has approximately 160,000 clones; around 94% occur once, and the top ten carry about 0.3%. V was pared by 2 bases and J by 2 bases, with 19 bases between. The CDR3 consists of 17 residues. From germline, CDR1 is SGHAT and CDR2 FQNNGV. The rearrangement joins TRBV11-2 to TRBJ2-7; D may match TRBD1 or TRBD2 (6 bases each). The TCR comes from an adult with an advanced solid tumor such as melanoma, head and neck, liver or kidney cancer. Sequencing was performed on CD4+ or CD8+ T cells sorted from blood, taken in a trial of the OX40 agonist ivuxolimab. In DNA, the CDR3 is TGTGCCAGCAGCTTAAAATATTTCGGGGGCGCGACCTACGAGCAGTACTTC. It yields the protein CASSLKYFGGATYEQYF. Complete variable domain (other parts from reference TRBV11-2 and TRBJ2-7): EAGVAQSPRYKIIEKRQSVAFWCNPISGHATLYWYQQILGQGPKLLIQFQNNGVVDDSQLPKDRFSAERLKGVDSTLKIQPAKLEDSAVYLCASSLKYFGGATYEQYFGPGTRLTVT.